The 8 T cell receptor beta chains below come from one sample, sequenced in a study of blood T cell repertoires in COVID-19. TCRdb's table, derived via immunoSEQ multiplex PCR, lists solely in-frame clones and lacks some. The sample has roughly 160,000 clones, roughly 90% seen once. Sequencing input: peripheral blood. These receptors all come from a man aged 55 to 69 with acute or convalescent COVID-19.

The J gene is TRBJ2-7, the V gene TRBV30; 9 positions match TRBD1. V was clipped by 5 bases and J by 3 bases; unmatched bases: 8. Per germline, CDR1 GTSNPN and CDR2 SVGIG (reference sequence). The CDR3 has 14 residues. The CDR3 region is CAWGPGQGFYEQYF. CDR3 bases: TGTGCCTGGGGCCCGGGACAGGGATTCTACGAGCAGTACTTC.

This clone turned up a few times. The chain uses TRBV7-8 and TRBJ1-2, with 8 nucleotides matching TRBD1. CDR3 length: 12 amino acids. Germline V gene lookup returns CDR1 SGHVS and CDR2 FQNEAQ. V gave up 5 bases and J gave up 6 bases; unmatched junction bases: 2. Here the CDR3 reads CASSRTGNGYTF. Written as DNA, the CDR3 is TGTGCCAGCAGCCGGACAGGGAATGGCTACACCTTC.

In its sample, this clone was seen once. CDR3 sequence reads: CASMTGGNTGELFF. In DNA form, the CDR3 reads TGTGCCAGCATGACGGGGGGCAACACCGGGGAGCTGTTTTTT. This chain links TRBV2 with TRBJ2-2; D might be TRBD2 (7 bases). Per the germline V gene, CDR1 is SNHLY and CDR2 is FYNNEI. V was cut by 7 bases and J by 2 bases, with 11 bases left in between. The CDR3 sequence is 14 residues long.

The V and J genes are TRBV28 and TRBJ1-5; possibly TRBD1 for D (6 bases). The CDR3 covers 13 residues. Germline V gives CDR1 MDHEN, CDR2 SYDVKM. The V end lost 7 bases, the J end lost 5 bases, and 12 bases lay between the germline ends. In DNA form, the CDR3 reads TGTGCCAGCAAACAGGGAACTTATCAGCCCCAGCATTTT. Its translation is CASKQGTYQPQHF. Full variable domain (missing parts from reference TRBV28 and TRBJ1-5): DVKVTQSSRYLVKRTGEKVFLECVQDMDHENMFWYRQDPGLGLRLIYFSYDVKMKEKGDIPEGYSVSREKKERFSLILESASTNQTSMYLCASKQGTYQPQHFGDGTRLSIL.

This clone was seen a single time. V and J are TRBV5-4 and TRBJ2-3; 12 nucleotides match TRBD2. Germline CDR1 SGHNT, CDR2 YYREEE (reference sequence). The CDR3 is 19 residues long. J gave up 2 bases and V 0 bases, and 10 bases lay outside the gene matches. CDR3 amino acids: CASSLDGLLAGGITDTQYF. CDR3 coding DNA: TGTGCCAGCAGCTTGGATGGCTTACTAGCGGGGGGAATCACAGATACGCAGTATTTT.

The J gene is TRBJ2-1, the V gene TRBV5-1; TRBD2 agrees at 10 bases. The CDR3 spans 15 residues. In germline, CDR1 is SGHRS, CDR2 YFSETQ. V lost 1 base, J lost 5 bases, and 3 bases stayed unmatched. In nucleotides, the CDR3 is TGCGCCAGCAGCTTGATACTAGCGGGGAACAATGAGCAGTTCTTC. Its translation is CASSLILAGNNEQFF.

V is TRBV29-1 and J is TRBJ2-5, with 7 nucleotides matching TRBD2. Germline V gene lookup returns CDR1 SQVTM and CDR2 ANQGSEA. J lost 5 bases, V lost 8 bases, and 11 bases had no gene match. The CDR3 contains 13 residues. This CDR3 is CSLQRTSSETQYF. The CDR3 nucleotides are TGCAGCCTGCAGAGGACTAGTAGTGAGACCCAGTACTTC.

This rearrangement joins TRBV9 to TRBJ2-5, with D possibly being TRBD2 (6 bases). Trimming pared 0 bases from V and 5 bases from J, leaving 14 bases between. CDR3 length: 15 amino acids. CDR1 and CDR2 from the germline V gene are SGDLS and YYNGEE. This CDR3 reads CASSVGPGAGETQYF. CDR3 bases: TGTGCCAGCAGCGTAGGCCCGGGCGCGGGGGAGACCCAGTACTTC.